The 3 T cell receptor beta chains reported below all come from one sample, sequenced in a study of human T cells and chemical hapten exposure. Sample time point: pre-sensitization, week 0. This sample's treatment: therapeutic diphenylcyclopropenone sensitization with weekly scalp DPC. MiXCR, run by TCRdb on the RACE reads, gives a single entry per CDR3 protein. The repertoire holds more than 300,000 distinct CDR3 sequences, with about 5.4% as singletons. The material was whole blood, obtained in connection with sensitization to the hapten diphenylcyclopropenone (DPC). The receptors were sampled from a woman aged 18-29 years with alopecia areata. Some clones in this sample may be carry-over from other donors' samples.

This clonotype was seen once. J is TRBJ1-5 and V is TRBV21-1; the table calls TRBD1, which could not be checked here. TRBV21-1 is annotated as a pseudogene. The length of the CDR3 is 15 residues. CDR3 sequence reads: CASSKRGRRIQPQHF. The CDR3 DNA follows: TGTGCCAGCAGCAAACGGGGGCGGAGGATTCAGCCCCAGCATTTT.

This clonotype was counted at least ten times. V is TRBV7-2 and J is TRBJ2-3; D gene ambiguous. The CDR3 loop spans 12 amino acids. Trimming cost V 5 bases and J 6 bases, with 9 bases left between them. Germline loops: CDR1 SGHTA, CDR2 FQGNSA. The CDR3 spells CASSISMDTQYF. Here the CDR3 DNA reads TGTGCCAGCAGCATAAGTATGGATACGCAGTATTTT.

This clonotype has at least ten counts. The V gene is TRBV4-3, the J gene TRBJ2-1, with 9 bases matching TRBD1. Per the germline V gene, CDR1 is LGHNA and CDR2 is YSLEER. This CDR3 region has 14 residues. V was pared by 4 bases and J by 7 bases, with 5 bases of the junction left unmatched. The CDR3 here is CASSPRQGVNEQFF. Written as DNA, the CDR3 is TGCGCCAGCAGCCCCCGACAGGGGGTGAATGAGCAGTTCTTC.